Only a few counts were recorded for the clone carrying this TCR beta chain. This CDR3 comprises 13 residues. Trimming took off 7 bases at V and 6 bases at J, with 12 bases between the two ends. TCRdb passed the RT-PCR reads through MiXCR, listing each CDR3 protein once. The data show roughly 550,000 distinct CDR3 sequences, under 25% seen once. This sample was included in a study of response to subunit inactivated influenza vaccine. These data were likewise used in another study, on T cells expressing NK-cell markers. As reported in that work: 5'RACE template switching built TCR beta cDNA with unique molecular identifiers. Sequencing of TCR beta repertoires drew on sorted CD3+CD56+NKG2C+, CD3+CD56+NKG2C- and CD3+CD56-NKG2C+ T cells. Nothing established the HCMV specificity of expanded NKG2C+ T cell clones.

The receptor was derived from a man in his forties or fifties who received an inactivated influenza vaccine. The sequencing here drew on CD4+ T cells sorted from PBMCs, taken approximately 12 days after vaccination. The genes are TRBV12-3 or TRBV12-4 and TRBJ2-2, with unresolved D. CDR3 coding DNA: TGTGCCAGCACCCAAAGCTGGGCCGGGGAGCTGTTTTTT. This gives the protein CASTQSWAGELFF.